The following is a T cell receptor beta chain sequence with its context. The entry originates in a study of blood T cell repertoires in COVID-19. Only in-frame clones appear in the TCRdb table, and some are missing; sequencing was by immunoSEQ multiplex PCR. The profile shows 50,000 to 70,000 clones, approximately 80% of them singletons. V shed 3 bases and J shed 3 bases, with 11 bases lying between them. CDR3 length equals 14 residues. CDR1 MNHEY and CDR2 SMNVEV come from the germline V gene (reference sequence). The chain joins TRBV27 to TRBJ1-1, with D possibly matching TRBD1 (6 bases). The TCR sequence derives from a man in his fifties or sixties with active or convalescent COVID-19. The specimen sequenced was peripheral blood. CDR3 nucleotide sequence: TGTGCCAGCAGTTTTATCTCAGGGGACACTGAAGCTTTCTTT. It codes for CASSFISGDTEAFF.